This TCR beta chain comes out of a study of prognosis after radiotherapy for stage I lung cancer. Study as a whole: The non-small cell lung cancer patients were all regarded as unsuitable for surgery on medical grounds. In several patients, distant metastases developed after radiotherapy (median approximately 7 months), whereas roughly 16 patients showed no significant progression.

This clonotype was detected many times. The antigen remains undetermined. Study-level findings and limits: Differing TRBV and TRBJ gene usage was reportedly seen between patients with and without metastases. The number of unique TCR clones went down after stereotactic body radiation therapy, with a median of around 10,000 versus 6,500.

Germline V lookup: CDR1 MNHNS, CDR2 SASEGT. Trimming stripped 6 bases from V and 1 base from J, with 12 bases between. CDR3 length: 14 residues. The TCR beta CDR3 region was amplified from genomic DNA, with two rounds of multiplex PCR being used for the amplification. Each TRBV and TRBJ gene had its own primer in the first PCR round. TCRdb used MiXCR to reprocess the multiplex PCR reads, holding one entry per CDR3 protein. Here the sample spans about 18,000 distinct CDR3 sequences, about a sixth being singletons. This clonotype was sampled from a donor of 50 years or more with non-small cell lung cancer. The chain recombines TRBV6-1 with TRBJ1-1; the D gene is possibly TRBD1 (5 bases). The material sequenced was PBMCs, taken before or after stereotactic body radiation therapy (not recorded which). The CDR3 nucleotides are TGTGCCAGCAGGATACACACAGGGAACACTGAAGCTTTCTTT. It codes for CASRIHTGNTEAFF.